The 17 T cell receptor beta chains below were found in one sample sequenced in a study of T cell changes during pregnancy in multiple sclerosis. TCRdb's copy holds only in-frame clones and misses some; the assay was immunoSEQ multiplex PCR. The sample includes approximately 98,000 clones, about 91% of them seen just once. This material consisted of peripheral blood, taken after pregnancy. Every receptor here comes from a female donor in good health, enrolled as a control in a pregnancy study.

The chain has TRBV5-1 and TRBJ1-6, with 7 positions matching TRBD1. The length of the CDR3 is 15 residues. Trimming at V came to 4 bases and at J to 5 bases, leaving 6 bases not matched to a gene. Per the germline V gene, CDR1 is SGHRS and CDR2 is YFSETQ. DNA of the CDR3: TGCGCCAGCAGCCCTTTTACAGGGGATAATTCACCCCTCCACTTT. Translation gives CASSPFTGDNSPLHF.

The chain recombines TRBV25-1 with TRBJ1-4; D gene ambiguous. The CDR3 totals 13 residues. V was clipped by 6 bases and J by 7 bases, with 12 bases between them. The germline CDR1 and CDR2 sequences are MGHDK and SYGVNS. CDR3: CASREPGFEKLFF. DNA of the CDR3: TGTGCCAGCAGAGAACCGGGATTTGAAAAACTGTTTTTT.

In nucleotides, the CDR3 is TGTGCCAGCAGCTTAGATTTGAGGGCCCTCACCTACAATGAGCAGTTCTTC. Its translation: CASSLDLRALTYNEQFF. V is TRBV7-9 and J is TRBJ2-1; a weak D match, TRBD2 (5 bases). From germline, CDR1 is SEHNR and CDR2 FQNEAQ (reference sequence). This CDR3 is built from 17 residues. V shed 1 base and J shed 2 bases, with 15 bases lying between them. Based on the CDR3 plus reference TRBV7-9 and TRBJ2-1, the full variable domain is DTGVSQNPRHKITKRGQNVTFRCDPISEHNRLYWYRQTLGQGPEFLTYFQNEAQLEKSRLLSDRFSAERPKGSFSTLEIQRTEQGDSAMYLCASSLDLRALTYNEQFFGPGTRLTVL.

This clone came up once. This sequence joins TRBV27 and TRBJ1-2; 8 bases are a match to TRBD1. The ends lost 8 bases at V and 7 bases at J; junction bases unmatched: 6. This CDR3 is built from 12 residues. Germline V gives CDR1 MNHEY, CDR2 SMNVEV (reference sequence). This chain's CDR3 is CASRTGNLGYTF. The CDR3 region has the DNA TGTGCCAGCCGGACAGGGAATCTTGGCTACACCTTC.

The V and J genes are TRBV5-4 and TRBJ2-1, with TRBD2 identical over 12 bases. Per the germline V gene, CDR1 is SGHNT and CDR2 is YYREEE (reference sequence). The V segment lost 1 base and the J segment 10 bases; nucleotides outside the gene matches: 6. The CDR3 spans 15 residues. CDR3 region: CASSLRLAGEEEQFF. As DNA, the CDR3 is TGTGCCAGCAGCTTGAGACTAGCGGGAGAGGAGGAGCAGTTCTTC. Full variable domain (outside the CDR3, taken from reference TRBV5-4 and TRBJ2-1): ETGVTQSPTHLIKTRGQQVTLRCSSQSGHNTVSWYQQALGQGPQFIFQYYREEENGRGNFPPRFSGLQFPNYSSELNVNALELDDSALYLCASSLRLAGEEEQFFGPGTRLTVL.

The V call is TRBV5-1, the J call TRBJ2-3; 7 bases line up with TRBD2. The CDR3 contains 13 residues. V lost 5 bases and J lost 3; bases outside the gene matches: 3. CDR1 and CDR2 (germline): SGHRS, YFSETQ. The CDR3 here is CASSWGGTDTQYF. CDR3 DNA sequence: TGCGCCAGCAGTTGGGGGGGGACAGATACGCAGTATTTT.

The chain carries TRBV29-1 and TRBJ2-1, with a possible D match to TRBD2 (6 bases). The V end lost 3 bases, the J end lost 6 bases, and 12 bases lay between the germline ends. This CDR3 has 13 amino acids. CDR1 SQVTM and CDR2 ANQGSEA come from the germline V gene. CDR3 nucleotide sequence: TGCAGCGTTGATCCGACTAGATTCAATGAGCAGTTCTTC. Its protein is CSVDPTRFNEQFF.

The rearrangement joins TRBV2 to TRBJ2-1; 8 nucleotides agree with TRBD2. The V segment lost 4 bases and the J segment 3 bases; nucleotides outside the gene matches: 11. Germline V gene data show CDR1 as SNHLY and CDR2 as FYNNEI. The CDR3 consists of 17 residues. CDR3 protein: CASSAQRGPKYYNEQFF. The CDR3 DNA reads TGTGCCAGCAGTGCTCAGCGGGGGCCGAAGTACTACAATGAGCAGTTCTTC.

Points on this clone: One junction end does not reproduce the germline sequence, and a read error may be involved. This sequence joins TRBV28 and TRBJ1-2, with TRBD1 matching over 7 bases. The CDR3 has 12 amino acids. Germline CDR1 and CDR2: MDHEN and SYDVKM. The CDR3 sequence is CTSSSQGDGYTF. The CDR3 coding sequence is TGTACCAGCAGTTCGCAGGGGGACGGCTACACCTTC.

This chain links TRBV4-2 with TRBJ2-7, with TRBD2 matching 8 bases. V lost 0 bases to trimming and J lost 3 bases; unmatched junction nucleotides: 10. The CDR3 length is 17 residues. The V gene's germline CDR1 is LGHNA and CDR2 YNFKEQ. CDR3 coding DNA: TGTGCCAGCAGCCAAGATTGGGATACGGGAGGGTACTACGAGCAGTACTTC. Amino acid sequence: CASSQDWDTGGYYEQYF.

The rearrangement uses TRBV28 and TRBJ1-4, with D uncertain. The CDR3 spans 14 residues. The V and J ends lost 8 bases and 0 bases respectively, with 10 bases between them. Germline V lookup: CDR1 MDHEN, CDR2 SYDVKM. CDR3 bases: TGTGCCAGCGGCGGGTTCCCAACTAATGAAAAACTGTTTTTT. It specifies CASGGFPTNEKLFF.

The V gene is TRBV28, the J gene TRBJ1-1, with 7 bases aligning to TRBD1. V trimming: 7 bases; J trimming: 5 bases; junction bases outside the gene matches: 10. Germline-derived CDR1 and CDR2 are MDHEN and SYDVKM. This CDR3 comprises 14 residues. The CDR3 DNA follows: TGTGCCAGCATCTTAGGGGGCATGAGGACTGAAGCTTTCTTT. Translating it yields CASILGGMRTEAFF.

This clone has just one count. This chain uses TRBV5-4 with TRBJ2-1; 9 bases are a match to TRBD1. Germline lookup yields CDR1 SGHNT and CDR2 YYREEE (reference sequence). The length of the CDR3 is 17 residues. With V trimmed by 4 bases and J by 9 bases, 17 bases remained unmatched. This CDR3 is CASSGLTGTGMGGEQFF. The CDR3 DNA is TGTGCCAGCAGCGGGCTGACCGGGACAGGGATGGGGGGTGAGCAGTTCTTC.

V gene TRBV19 combines with J gene TRBJ2-2; weak D call: TRBD2 (6 bases). Trimming took off 3 bases at V and 6 bases at J, with 11 bases between the two ends. The germline gives CDR1 LNHDA, CDR2 SQIVND (reference sequence). CDR3 length equals 14 residues. The chain's CDR3 is CASSIPTSPGELFF. DNA for the CDR3: TGTGCCAGTAGTATCCCCACTAGCCCCGGGGAGCTGTTTTTT.

The chain joins TRBV29-1 to TRBJ2-3; D uncertain. Trimming took off 4 bases at V and 6 bases at J, with 5 bases between the two ends. This CDR3 is built from 10 residues. CDR1 and CDR2 from the germline V gene are SQVTM and ANQGSEA. The CDR3 nucleotides read TGCAGCGTTGTATCCGATACGCAGTATTTT. It specifies CSVVSDTQYF.

In its sample, this clone was seen once. V usage is TRBV6-5 and J usage is TRBJ1-4, with D perhaps TRBD1 (6 bases). The V end was cut by 2 bases, the J end by 8 bases, with 15 bases between. CDR1 MNHEY and CDR2 SVGAGI come from the germline V gene. The length of the CDR3 is 15 residues. The CDR3 is CASSYTTGRGEKLFF. In DNA form, the CDR3 reads TGTGCCAGCAGTTACACCACAGGGAGAGGCGAAAAACTGTTTTTT.

The rearrangement links TRBV5-5 to TRBJ2-5; 12 bases agree with TRBD2. The CDR3 has 16 residues. Losses at the gene ends were 1 base for V and 4 bases for J; bases not matched to a gene: 5. The germline V gene encodes CDR1 SGHKS and CDR2 YYEKEE (reference sequence). In nucleotides, the CDR3 is TGTGCCAGCAGCTTGCAAACTAGCGGGGGGTCAGAGACCCAGTACTTC. Amino acids: CASSLQTSGGSETQYF. The full variable domain, completed using reference TRBV5-5 and TRBJ2-5, is DAGVTQSPTHLIKTRGQQVTLRCSPISGHKSVSWYQQVLGQGPQFIFQYYEKEERGRGNFPDRFSARQFPNYSSELNVNALLLGDSALYLCASSLQTSGGSETQYFGPGTRLLVL.